Presented here are 10 T cell receptor beta chains from one specimen sequenced in a study of cytomegalovirus exposure and HLA in healthy donors. Assay: immunoSEQ multiplex PCR; the TCRdb copy retains only in-frame clones and omits some. This table holds roughly 330,000 clones, 87% found once. Input material: PBMCs. The receptors originated from a woman between 25 and 40 years old in good health and CMV-seropositive.

The CDR3 DNA reads as TGTGCTAGTGGTTTGTTCCTAGAGGATACGCAGTATTTT. Protein: CASGLFLEDTQYF. V usage is TRBV12-5 and J usage is TRBJ2-3; D is ambiguous. Germline loops: CDR1 LGHNT, CDR2 FRNRAP. Deletions cut 2 bases from V and 6 bases from J, with 9 bases between. The CDR3 is 13 amino acids.

The chain combines TRBV6-6 with TRBJ1-2, with a tentative D call TRBD1 (6 bases). The CDR3 length is 15 residues. The germline CDR1 and CDR2 sequences are MNHNY and SVGAGI (reference sequence). V dropped 8 bases and J dropped 5 bases, with 21 bases sitting between them. The CDR3 DNA reads as TGTGCCAGCGGAGGGGGACAACTCCCATCATATGGCTACACCTTC. It codes for CASGGGQLPSYGYTF.

This chain links TRBV27 with TRBJ2-7; D possibly corresponds to TRBD1 (7 bases). Germline lookup yields CDR1 MNHEY and CDR2 SMNVEV (reference sequence). The CDR3 loop spans 13 amino acids. Trimming left V 6 bases short and J 2 bases short, with 11 bases between. In DNA form, the CDR3 reads TGTGCCAGCAGGGAGGGACAGACCTACGAGCAGTACTTC. It yields the protein CASREGQTYEQYF.

V and J are TRBV29-1 and TRBJ1-1; D is undetermined. Trimming removed 2 bases at V and 6 bases at J, with 7 bases between. Germline V lookup: CDR1 SQVTM, CDR2 ANQGSEA. This CDR3 is built from 11 residues. The CDR3 sequence is CSVEFIAEAFF. Written as DNA, the CDR3 is TGCAGCGTTGAATTTATTGCTGAAGCTTTCTTT.

The chain couples TRBV9 to TRBJ1-1; no clear D. The V gene's germline CDR1 is SGDLS and CDR2 YYNGEE. CDR3 length: 12 amino acids. With 5 bases removed from V and 6 bases from J, the gap between germline ends came to 11 bases. For the CDR3, the DNA is TGTGCCAGCAGGGGCAGCGGGGCTGAAGCTTTCTTT. This translates into CASRGSGAEAFF.

V and J are TRBV6-6 and TRBJ1-4, with TRBD1 identical over 8 bases. Germline V gives CDR1 MNHNY, CDR2 SVGAGI (reference sequence). This CDR3 contains 14 residues. The V segment lost 0 bases and the J segment 9 bases; nucleotides outside the gene matches: 3. CDR3 amino acids: CASSYSQGAKKLFF. For the CDR3, the DNA is TGTGCCAGCAGTTACTCCCAGGGGGCGAAAAAACTGTTTTTT.

A few counts support this clone. The chain links TRBV5-1 to TRBJ1-5; no reliable D call. In germline, CDR1 is SGHRS, CDR2 YFSETQ. The V and J ends lost 1 base and 3 bases respectively, with 8 bases between them. This CDR3 is 14 amino acids long. The CDR3 loop reads CASSLTGNNQPQHF. The CDR3 coding sequence is TGCGCCAGCAGCTTGACCGGCAACAATCAGCCCCAGCATTTT.

The CDR3 protein is CASSSLPGGRAGEQYF. CDR3 coding DNA: TGTGCCAGCAGCTCCCTTCCGGGCGGGAGGGCCGGGGAGCAGTACTTC. This chain joins TRBV5-6 and TRBJ2-7; 9 nucleotides align to TRBD2. Germline V gives CDR1 SGHDT, CDR2 YYEEEE. Unmatched junction bases numbered 14, after V lost 3 bases and J lost 7 bases. The CDR3 runs 16 residues.

The chain combines TRBV28 with TRBJ2-7, with 9 nucleotides matching TRBD1. V dropped 4 bases and J dropped 4; count of bases not matched to a gene: 11. CDR1 is MDHEN and CDR2 is SYDVKM in the germline V gene. The CDR3 covers 16 residues. The CDR3 spells CASSSLVDRGRYEQYF. The DNA of the CDR3 is TGTGCCAGCAGTTCACTTGTAGACAGGGGGAGGTACGAGCAGTACTTC.

The chain couples TRBV18 to TRBJ2-5; TRBD1 aligns across 8 bases. Germline V gives CDR1 KGHSH, CDR2 LQKENI. V shed 2 bases and J 5 bases; nucleotides not matched to a gene: 7. The CDR3 totals 15 residues. CDR3 in amino acids: CASSPNRGTGETQYF. For the CDR3, the DNA is TGTGCCAGCTCACCAAACAGGGGGACGGGGGAGACCCAGTACTTC.